The clone carrying this T cell receptor (beta chain) has only a few counts. The CDR3 spans 13 residues. CDR1 WSHSY and CDR2 SAAADI come from the germline V gene. The ends lost 7 bases at V and 7 bases at J; junction bases unmatched: 7. This record belongs to a study of blood T cell repertoires in COVID-19. TCRdb's table, derived via immunoSEQ multiplex PCR, lists solely in-frame clones and lacks some. The repertoire has 140,000 to 150,000 clones, roughly 87% of them found once; the top ten carry roughly 1.9%. The chain combines TRBV10-2 with TRBJ2-7; the match to TRBD2 covers 10 bases. Material for sequencing was peripheral blood. This receptor was identified in a man in his 70s with acute or convalescent COVID-19. Here the CDR3 reads CASTSGSAWEQYF. The CDR3 bases are TGCGCCAGCACTAGCGGGAGTGCTTGGGAGCAGTACTTC.